Listed below are T cell receptor beta chains from one sample, sequenced in a study of shared clonotypes between healthy human individuals. Libraries were prepared by immunoSEQ multiplex PCR; TCRdb keeps only in-frame clonotypes and omits some of them. Counted here are over a million clones, around 97% occurring once; the ten biggest clones make up 1% to 1.5%. Source material: naive CD4+ T cells sorted from blood. These receptors all stem from a man in his thirties or forties in good health. Both conserved end residues are part of each CDR3. The D gene is left open where the match is weak. Clone size is stated in some rows and not others, as once, few, many or a class when expanded.

>TRBJ2-7|NA|TRBV15|NA
TGTGCCACCAGCAGAGAGTCCGGGTACGAGCAGTACTTC
CATSRESGYEQYF
>TRBJ1-5|once|TRBV7-2|NA
TGTGCCAGCAGCTTACAGGGGAACCAGCCCCAGCATTTT
CASSLQGNQPQHF
>TRBJ2-3|NA|TRBV2|NA
TGTGCCAGCAGTCTAGCGGATACGCAGTATTTT
CASSLADTQYF
>TRBJ2-6|NA|TRBV7-2|NA
TGTGCCAGCAGCGGCGGGCACGGAATCTCTGGGGCCAACGTCCTGACTTTC
CASSGGHGISGANVLTF
>TRBJ2-7|NA|TRBV15|TRBD2
TGTGCCACCAGCAGGCGGGAGGGACACGAGCAGTACTTC
CATSRREGHEQYF
>TRBJ2-1|NA|TRBV7-2|TRBD1
TGTGCCAGCAGCTTATACAGTGGGACAGGGTCTCCTAAGCAGTTCTTC
CASSLYSGTGSPKQFF
>TRBJ1-3|NA|TRBV28|NA
TGTGCCAGCAGTGTATCTGGAAACACCATATATTTT
CASSVSGNTIYF
>TRBJ1-1|once|TRBV10-1|TRBD1
TGCGCCAGCAGACCCGATGGGACAGGGTCGACAGAAGCTTTCTTT
CASRPDGTGSTEAFF
>TRBJ2-5|NA|TRBV28|TRBD1
TGTGCCAGCAGTCATCCACAGGGGAGAGGCCAAGAGACCCAGTACTTC
CASSHPQGRGQETQYF
>TRBJ2-3|NA|TRBV18|NA
TGTGCCAGCTCACCAAGGACAACTTCTAGCACAGATACGCAGTATTTT
CASSPRTTSSTDTQYF
>TRBJ2-1|once|TRBV11-2|NA
TGTGCCAGCAGCTCCTTGAGCGGCTCCTACAATGAGCAGTTCTTC
CASSSLSGSYNEQFF
>TRBJ2-2|once|TRBV5-1|TRBD2
TGCGCCAGCAGCCCCGACGGGAGGAGCTCCGGGGAGCTGTTTTTT
CASSPDGRSSGELFF
>TRBJ2-7|NA|TRBV28|TRBD1
TGTGCCAGCAGACCCACAGGGACAGCTACCTACGAGCAGTACTTC
CASRPTGTATYEQYF
>TRBJ2-7|NA|TRBV7-8|TRBD1
TGTGCCAGCAGCGTTACCGGGACAGGCGAATACGAGCAGTACTTC
CASSVTGTGEYEQYF
>TRBJ2-7|once|TRBV7-6|NA
TGTGCCAGCAGCTTAACCGGTTTTGGCGAGCAGTACTTC
CASSLTGFGEQYF
>TRBJ1-2|NA|TRBV6-5|NA
TGTGCCAGCAGTTACCTCGGACGAGGCTACACCTTC
CASSYLGRGYTF
>TRBJ1-5|NA|TRBV19|NA
TGTGCCAGTAGTACCAGACAAAGGGGTCAGCCCCAGCATTTT
CASSTRQRGQPQHF
>TRBJ2-2|NA|TRBV27|TRBD2
TGTGCCAGCAGTTTTCTAGCGGGGGTAGGGGAGCTGTTTTTT
CASSFLAGVGELFF
>TRBJ1-2|NA|TRBV18|NA
TGTGCCAGCTCACCTCTTGAGGGACGGGAAGGCTACACCTTC
CASSPLEGREGYTF
>TRBJ1-1|NA|TRBV9|NA
TGTGCCAGCAGCGTAGTTGGCACGACGAACACTGAAGCTTTCTTT
CASSVVGTTNTEAFF
>TRBJ2-3|NA|TRBV7-9|NA
TGTGCCAGCAGCTCCAGGACGACAGATACGCAGTATTTT
CASSSRTTDTQYF
>TRBJ2-2|NA|TRBV7-9|NA
TGTGCCAGCAGCCGCGACGGCACCGGGGAGCTGTTTTTT
CASSRDGTGELFF